What follows describes a single TCR beta chain. Its antigen is still unknown. Expressed TCRB transcripts got sequenced, as all isolated RNA was reverse transcribed. Generated by immunoSEQ multiplex PCR, the TCRdb table keeps only in-frame clones and is missing some. The sample includes fewer than 350,000 clones, over 14% seen only once; the top ten take roughly 0.015%. There are 12 residues in the CDR3. Germline CDR1 GTSNPN, CDR2 SVGIG (reference sequence). V lost 0 bases, J lost 9 bases, and 9 bases lay in between. These data are taken from a study of beta chain features in type 1 diabetes. Across the study: In all, approximately 110 million sorted cells from all samples were analyzed.

Findings and caveats of the study: Patients with Type 1 diabetes showed moderately but significantly shorter TCRB CDR3s in all four CD4+ subsets.

The rearrangement links TRBV30 to TRBJ1-3, with unresolved D. This clonotype originated in a young man with type 1 diabetes. The sample comprised naive CD4+ T cells from blood. Here the CDR3 reads CAWSVLVGTIYF. The CDR3 nucleotides are TGTGCCTGGAGTGTTTTGGTCGGCACCATATATTTT.